This T cell receptor (beta chain) was identified in a study of cytomegalovirus exposure and HLA in healthy donors. Findings and limits, study-wide: In the 120 validation repertoires, about 94% of cluster scores exceeded 0, per a later analysis. Most sequenced TCRs were rare (though some public TCRs occurred in many donors). The investigators catalogued 164 TCR beta chains as cytomegalovirus-associated.

This table comes from immunoSEQ multiplex PCR, and its TCRdb copy is limited to in-frame clones, with some not included. The sample carries about 100,000 clones, 90% to 96% recorded once. The V gene's germline CDR1 is SNHLY and CDR2 FYNNEI. Trimming took off 4 bases at V and 0 bases at J, with 7 bases between the two ends. The CDR3 totals 15 residues. This clone occurred a few times. Its antigen is not identified. Sequenced: PBMCs. The rearrangement joins TRBV2 to TRBJ1-6, with no clear D. The TCR was taken from a young woman in good health and CMV-seronegative. The CDR3 bases are TGTGCCAGCAGTGCGGTTAGCTCCTATAATTCACCCCTCCACTTT. As protein: CASSAVSSYNSPLHF.